Sequencing of this T cell receptor beta chain was carried out in a study of CD8+ T cells in alopecia areata. Overall study: Treated individuals took tofacitinib by mouth, 5 to 10 mg twice daily.

Sample treatment: oral pan-JAK inhibitor, 5-10 mg twice daily. Per the germline V gene, CDR1 is SNHLY and CDR2 is FYNNEI. CDR3 length: 14 amino acids. As for this clone: Its antigen is unidentified. One end of the junction fails to match germline, which may point to a read error.

The authors extracted RNA and reverse transcribed it into cDNA as the sequencing template. Assay used: immunoSEQ multiplex PCR; TCRdb lists only in-frame clones, some missing. This sample has roughly 210,000 clones, with 43% found just once. Findings and caveats of the study: Significant decreases in scalp clonality and expanded CD8+ clones followed tofacitinib treatment. Lesional scalp exceeded normal scalp in clonality, especially in alopecia totalis/universalis.

Sequenced here: CD4+ T cells sorted from blood, sampled at roughly week 38, from a patient treated with tofacitinib. The chain carries TRBV2 and TRBJ1-5, with no clear D. This TCR was sampled from a human donor with alopecia areata. The CDR3 nucleotides are TGTGCCAGCAGAGAAGGGCGGAGCAATCAGCCCCAGCATTTT. Protein sequence: CASREGRSNQPQHF.